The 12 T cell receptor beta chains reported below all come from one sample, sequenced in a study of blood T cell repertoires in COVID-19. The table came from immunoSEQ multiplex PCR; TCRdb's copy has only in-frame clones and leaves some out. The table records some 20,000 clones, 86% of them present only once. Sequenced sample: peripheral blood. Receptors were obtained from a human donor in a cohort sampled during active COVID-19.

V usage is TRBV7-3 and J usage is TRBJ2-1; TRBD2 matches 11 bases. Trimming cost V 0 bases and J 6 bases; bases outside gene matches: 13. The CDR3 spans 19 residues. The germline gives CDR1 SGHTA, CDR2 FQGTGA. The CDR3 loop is CASSLTGTSGSERTNEQFF. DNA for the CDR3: TGTGCCAGCAGCTTAACCGGGACTAGCGGTTCTGAAAGGACCAATGAGCAGTTCTTC.

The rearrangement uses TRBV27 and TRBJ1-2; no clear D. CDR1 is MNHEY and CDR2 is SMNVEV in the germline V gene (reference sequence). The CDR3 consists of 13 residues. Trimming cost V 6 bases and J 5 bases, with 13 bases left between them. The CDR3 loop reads CASSEAGWYGYTF. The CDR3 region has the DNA TGTGCCAGCAGCGAGGCCGGGTGGTATGGCTACACCTTC.

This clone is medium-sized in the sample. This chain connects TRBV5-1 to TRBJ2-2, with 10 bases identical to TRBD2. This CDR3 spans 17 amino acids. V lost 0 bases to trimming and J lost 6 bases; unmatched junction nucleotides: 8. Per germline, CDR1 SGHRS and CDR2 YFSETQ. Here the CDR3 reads CASSLGPEREGPGELFF. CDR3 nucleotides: TGCGCCAGCAGCTTGGGCCCGGAGCGGGAGGGCCCCGGGGAGCTGTTTTTT.

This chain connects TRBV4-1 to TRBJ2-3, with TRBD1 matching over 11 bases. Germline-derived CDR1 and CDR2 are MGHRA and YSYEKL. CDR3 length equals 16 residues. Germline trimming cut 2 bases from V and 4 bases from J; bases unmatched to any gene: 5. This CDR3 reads CASSQYRTGGADTQYF. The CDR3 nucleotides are TGCGCCAGCAGCCAATACCGGACAGGGGGCGCAGATACGCAGTATTTT.

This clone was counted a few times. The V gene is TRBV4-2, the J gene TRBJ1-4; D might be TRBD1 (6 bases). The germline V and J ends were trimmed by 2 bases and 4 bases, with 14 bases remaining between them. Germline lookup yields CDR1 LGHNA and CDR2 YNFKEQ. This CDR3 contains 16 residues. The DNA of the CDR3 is TGTGCCAGCAGCCAACTGTCAGGGGAAGGTAATGAAAAACTGTTTTTT. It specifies CASSQLSGEGNEKLFF.

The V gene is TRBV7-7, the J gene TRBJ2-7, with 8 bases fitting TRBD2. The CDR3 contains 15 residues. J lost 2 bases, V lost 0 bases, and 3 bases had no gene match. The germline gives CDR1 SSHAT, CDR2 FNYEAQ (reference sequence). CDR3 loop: CASSLAAGGTYEQYF. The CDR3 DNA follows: TGTGCCAGCAGCTTAGCGGCGGGAGGAACCTACGAGCAGTACTTC.

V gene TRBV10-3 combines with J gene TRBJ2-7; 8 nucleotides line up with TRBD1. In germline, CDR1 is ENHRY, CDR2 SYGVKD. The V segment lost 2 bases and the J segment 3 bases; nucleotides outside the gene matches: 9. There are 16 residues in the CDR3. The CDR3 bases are TGTGCCATCAGTGAGCCGTTGACAGGGGCCTACTACGAGCAGTACTTC. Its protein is CAISEPLTGAYYEQYF.

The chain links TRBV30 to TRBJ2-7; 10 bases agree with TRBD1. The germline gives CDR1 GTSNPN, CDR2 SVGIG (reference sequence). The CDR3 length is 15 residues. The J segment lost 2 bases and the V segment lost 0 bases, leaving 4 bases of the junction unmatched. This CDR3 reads CAWSVLGTGAYEQYF. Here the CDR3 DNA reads TGTGCCTGGAGTGTACTCGGGACAGGGGCCTACGAGCAGTACTTC.

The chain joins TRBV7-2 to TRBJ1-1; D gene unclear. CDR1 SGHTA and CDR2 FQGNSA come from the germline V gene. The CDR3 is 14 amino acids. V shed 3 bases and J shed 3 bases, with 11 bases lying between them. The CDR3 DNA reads TGTGCCAGCAGCTTTCAGATTTCTTACACTGAAGCTTTCTTT. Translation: CASSFQISYTEAFF.

CDR3 protein: CASSLTARTYGSGYNEQFF. In nucleotides, the CDR3 is TGTGCCAGCAGCCTGACAGCCCGCACCTACGGATCGGGCTACAATGAGCAGTTCTTC. The chain has TRBV7-2 and TRBJ2-1; the D gene is possibly TRBD1 (5 bases). Germline-derived CDR1 and CDR2 are SGHTA and FQGNSA. The CDR3 consists of 19 residues. V lost 5 bases and J lost 3, with 26 bases in between.

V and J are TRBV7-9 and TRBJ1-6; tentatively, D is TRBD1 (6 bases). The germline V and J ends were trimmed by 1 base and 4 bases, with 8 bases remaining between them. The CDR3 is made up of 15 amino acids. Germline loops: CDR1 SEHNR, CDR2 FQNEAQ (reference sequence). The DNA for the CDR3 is TGTGCCAGCAGCTTAGGACAGGATTATAATTCACCCCTCCACTTT. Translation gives CASSLGQDYNSPLHF.

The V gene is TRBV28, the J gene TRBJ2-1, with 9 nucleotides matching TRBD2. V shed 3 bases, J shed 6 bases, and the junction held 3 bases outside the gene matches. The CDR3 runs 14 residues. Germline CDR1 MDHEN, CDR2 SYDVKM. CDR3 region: CASSFGRGGNEQFF. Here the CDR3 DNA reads TGTGCCAGCAGTTTCGGGCGGGGGGGCAATGAGCAGTTCTTC. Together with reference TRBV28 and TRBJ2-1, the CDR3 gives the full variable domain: DVKVTQSSRYLVKRTGEKVFLECVQDMDHENMFWYRQDPGLGLRLIYFSYDVKMKEKGDIPEGYSVSREKKERFSLILESASTNQTSMYLCASSFGRGGNEQFFGPGTRLTVL.